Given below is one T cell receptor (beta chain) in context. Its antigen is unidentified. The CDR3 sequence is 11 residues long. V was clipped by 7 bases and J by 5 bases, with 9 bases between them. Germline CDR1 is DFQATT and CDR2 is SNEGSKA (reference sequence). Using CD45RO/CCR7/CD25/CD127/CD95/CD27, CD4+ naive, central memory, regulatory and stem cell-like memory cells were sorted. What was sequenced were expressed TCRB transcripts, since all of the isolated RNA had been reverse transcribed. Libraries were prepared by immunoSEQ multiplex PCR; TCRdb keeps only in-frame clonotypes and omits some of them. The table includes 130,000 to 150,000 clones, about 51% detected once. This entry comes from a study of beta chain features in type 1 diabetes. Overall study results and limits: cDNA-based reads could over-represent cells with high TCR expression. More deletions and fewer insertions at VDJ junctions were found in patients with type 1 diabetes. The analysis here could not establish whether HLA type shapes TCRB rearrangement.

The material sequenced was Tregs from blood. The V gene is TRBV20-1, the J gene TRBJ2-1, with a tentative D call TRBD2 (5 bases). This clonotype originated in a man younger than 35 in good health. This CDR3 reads CSVAGNNEQFF. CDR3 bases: TGCAGTGTCGCCGGGAACAATGAGCAGTTCTTC.